Each of the 2 T cell receptor beta chains below was sequenced from the same sample in a study of T cell responses to AZD1222 COVID-19 vaccine. The assay was immunoSEQ multiplex PCR, and TCRdb's table has in-frame clones only and misses some. The sample lists about 100,000 clones, more than 75% occurring once. This sample comprised peripheral blood, obtained on day 0 of MenACWY control vaccination. The source is an adult in good health.

This clone occurred a few times. The chain carries TRBV6-1 and TRBJ1-5, with a weak D call TRBD1 (5 bases). CDR1 and CDR2 (germline): MNHNS, SASEGT. The CDR3 is 14 residues long. The germline V and J ends were trimmed by 3 bases and 7 bases, with 13 bases remaining between them. The CDR3 spells CASSEGTSGQPQHF. The DNA of the CDR3 is TGTGCCAGCAGTGAGGGGACCTCGGGGCAGCCCCAGCATTTT.

This clone was detected only once. V gene TRBV6-2 or TRBV6-3 combines with J gene TRBJ1-2; D is perhaps TRBD1 (5 bases). Germline assignment: CDR1 MNHEY and CDR2 SVGEGT. This CDR3 comprises 12 residues. Trimming cost V 3 bases and J 4 bases, with 6 bases left between them. The CDR3 DNA follows: TGTGCCAGCAGTTATGACAGCTATGGCTACACCTTC. It yields the protein CASSYDSYGYTF.